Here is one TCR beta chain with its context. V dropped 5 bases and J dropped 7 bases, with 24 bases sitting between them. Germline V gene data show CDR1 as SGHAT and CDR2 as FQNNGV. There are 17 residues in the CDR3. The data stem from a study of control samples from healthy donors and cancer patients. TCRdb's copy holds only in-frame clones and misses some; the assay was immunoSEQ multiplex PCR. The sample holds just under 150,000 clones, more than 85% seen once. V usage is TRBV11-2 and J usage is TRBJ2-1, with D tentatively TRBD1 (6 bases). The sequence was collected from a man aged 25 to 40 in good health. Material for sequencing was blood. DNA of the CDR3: TGTGCCAGCAGCCTACCGGGACACACACAGCAAATAAATGAGCAGTTCTTC. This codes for CASSLPGHTQQINEQFF.